The rows below give T cell receptor beta chains drawn from one sample of a study of T cells in localized non-small cell lung cancer. The data were produced by immunoSEQ multiplex PCR, yet TCRdb's version contains in-frame clones alone and is incomplete. The sample holds about 70,000 clones, less than 90% seen once. This material consisted of peripheral blood, taken before any cancer treatment. The source of these receptors is a male donor at least 60 years old with stage III squamous cell lung carcinoma. The CDR3 runs from the conserved cysteine through the conserved F or W. D genes are given only for firm matches. Some rows have no size entry. The others give once, few or many, or a class for an expanded clone.

>NA|NA|TRBV29-1|TRBJ2-5
TGCAGCGTGACCATTACAGGCATCCAAGAGACCCAGTACTTC
CSVTITGIQETQYF
>TRBD1|NA|TRBV5-1|TRBJ1-3
TGCGCCAGCACTCCGGGACAGGGTTCGGGAAACACCATATATTTT
CASTPGQGSGNTIYF
>TRBD1|NA|TRBV5-6|TRBJ1-2
TGTGCCAGCAGCTCCTTAACACGACAGGGGACTAACTATGGCTACACCTTC
CASSSLTRQGTNYGYTF
>NA|NA|TRBV5-1|TRBJ1-1
TGCGCCAGCAGCTCCCGTGGCGGGGGTTTTAGCACTGAAGCTTTCTTT
CASSSRGGGFSTEAFF
>TRBD1|few|TRBV5-1|TRBJ1-2
TGCGCCAGCAGCCTGGACAGGGGCTATGGCTACACCTTC
CASSLDRGYGYTF
>NA|NA|TRBV29-1|TRBJ2-7
TGCAGCGTATATGACACCAACTTGATGTACGAGCAGTACTTC
CSVYDTNLMYEQYF
>NA|NA|TRBV7-2|TRBJ1-4
TGTGCCAGCAGCTTAGAGCCAAGAGAAAAACTGTTTTTT
CASSLEPREKLFF
>NA|NA|TRBV5-8|TRBJ1-3
TGTGCCAGCAGCCGCTGGGGGACCGAAGGAAACACCATATATTTT
CASSRWGTEGNTIYF
>NA|NA|TRBV5-5|TRBJ2-3
TGTGCCAGCAGCTCCCACACAGATACGCAGTATTTT
CASSSHTDTQYF
>NA|few|TRBV7-3|TRBJ2-2
TGTGCCAGCAGCTTAAACCCAACCGGGGAGCTGTTTTTT
CASSLNPTGELFF
>TRBD2|NA|TRBV5-1|TRBJ2-5
TGCGCCAGCAGCTTGGTAGCGGGGGTTGGAGAGACCCAGTACTTC
CASSLVAGVGETQYF
>NA|NA|TRBV9|TRBJ1-3
TGTGCCAGCAGCGTTACACGGTCGGGCGCTGGAAACACCATATATTTT
CASSVTRSGAGNTIYF
>TRBD1|NA|TRBV6-5|TRBJ1-2
TGTGCCAGCAGGCCCTGGACAGGGGTCTATGGCTACACCTTC
CASRPWTGVYGYTF
>NA|once|TRBV2|TRBJ1-4
TGTGCCAGCAGTGAGGGGACCATGAATGAAAAACTGTTTTTT
CASSEGTMNEKLFF
>NA|NA|TRBV2|TRBJ1-1
TGTGCCAGCAGCGCAGCTAGGACAGCCAACACTGAAGCTTTCTTT
CASSAARTANTEAFF
>NA|NA|TRBV18|TRBJ2-5
TGTGCCAGCTCACCATATGGGACCCAAGAGACCCAGTACTTC
CASSPYGTQETQYF
>NA|few|TRBV30|TRBJ1-1
TGTGCCTGGAGTGGTGGGAAAACTGAAGCTTTCTTT
CAWSGGKTEAFF
>TRBD1|NA|TRBV19|TRBJ1-6
TGTGCCAGTAGTATAGGAACAGGGGATAATTCACCCCTCCACTTT
CASSIGTGDNSPLHF
>TRBD2|NA|TRBV29-1|TRBJ2-1
TGCAGCGTTGAAGATGCCGGGACTAGCGGGGTCGGTGAGCAGTTCTTC
CSVEDAGTSGVGEQFF
>NA|NA|TRBV7-2|TRBJ2-5
TGTGCCAGCAGCTTGGGCCTAGAGCAGACCCAGTACTTC
CASSLGLEQTQYF
>NA|NA|TRBV15|TRBJ2-1
TGTGCCACCAGCAGACAATCTACTAGGACCTACAATGAGCAGTTCTTC
CATSRQSTRTYNEQFF
>TRBD1|few|TRBV4-1|TRBJ2-6
TGCGCCACCCGGGACAGCCAATCTGGGGCCAACGTCCTGACTTTC
CATRDSQSGANVLTF
>TRBD1|NA|TRBV25-1|TRBJ1-2
TGTGCCAGCAGTGACTCCGGGACAGCGCGGGGCTACACCTTC
CASSDSGTARGYTF
>NA|once|TRBV4-1|TRBJ2-1
TGCGCCAGCAGCCAAGGCAGGGGATCCTACAATGAGCAGTTCTTC
CASSQGRGSYNEQFF
>TRBD2|NA|TRBV29-1|TRBJ2-5
TGCAGCGTCCTTCGACTAGCGGGGGGCCAAGTAGCAGGATTTGAAGAGACCCAGTACTTC
CSVLRLAGGQVAGFEETQYF
>TRBD2|NA|TRBV7-9|TRBJ2-1
TGTGCCAGCAGTGTTGGGACTACCATTAATGAGCAGTTCTTC
CASSVGTTINEQFF
>TRBD1|NA|TRBV7-9|TRBJ1-3
TGTGCCAGCAGCAAGGGACAGGGGGCGTGGGGAAACACCATATATTTT
CASSKGQGAWGNTIYF
>TRBD2|NA|TRBV10-3|TRBJ2-2
TGTGCCATCAGTATGCGGGGGGCAACGAACACCGGGGAGCTGTTTTTT
CAISMRGATNTGELFF
>NA|few|TRBV7-6|TRBJ1-3
TGTGCCAGCAGCCGCTTACCGGCCCTGGGGCAGAGCTCTGGAAACACCATATATTTT
CASSRLPALGQSSGNTIYF
>NA|NA|TRBV7-6|TRBJ1-5
TGTGCCAGACTGGGGGGAGGAGGTCAGCCCCAGCATTTT
CARLGGGGQPQHF
>NA|NA|TRBV5-1|TRBJ2-7
TGCGCCAGCAGCTTGGAAGGGGAAGAGCAGTACTTC
CASSLEGEEQYF
>NA|few|TRBV30|TRBJ2-7
TGTGCCTGGAGTGGTGACAGTTTCCACGAGCAGTACTTC
CAWSGDSFHEQYF
>NA|once|TRBV18|TRBJ1-6
TGTGCCAGCTCACCTCAATTTAATTCACCCCTCCACTTT
CASSPQFNSPLHF
>NA|NA|TRBV6-5|TRBJ1-3
TGTGCCAGCAGTCCGGGGGGATCTGGAAACACCATATATTTT
CASSPGGSGNTIYF
>NA|NA|TRBV5-1|TRBJ1-2
TGCGCCAGCAGCTCACCCCCGGGGAGGGACTTCAACTATGGCTACACCTTC
CASSSPPGRDFNYGYTF
>TRBD1|few|TRBV6-1|TRBJ1-6
TGTGCCAGCAGTGACGGAACAGGGGGCGCGGGGGATTCACCCCTCCACTTT
CASSDGTGGAGDSPLHF
>TRBD2|NA|TRBV2|TRBJ2-1
TGTGCCAGCAGTGAGGGATTAGCGGGGCCCAATGAGCAGTTCTTC
CASSEGLAGPNEQFF
>NA|NA|TRBV18|TRBJ1-1
TGTGCCAGCTCACCAGGCGGTAACACTGAAGCTTTCTTT
CASSPGGNTEAFF
>NA|NA|TRBV2|TRBJ1-6
TGTGCCAGCAGTGAAGTCACCCCGGGCTCACCCCTCCACTTT
CASSEVTPGSPLHF
>NA|NA|TRBV7-2|TRBJ2-1
TGTGCCAGCAGCTTAGATGGCCGATCCTACAATGAGCAGTTCTTC
CASSLDGRSYNEQFF
>NA|NA|TRBV6-6|TRBJ1-6
TGTGCCAGCAGGGGGGTAGGGCGGAATAATTCACCCCTCCACTTT
CASRGVGRNNSPLHF
>TRBD2|NA|TRBV19|TRBJ2-1
TGTGCCAGTAGTATGACTAGCGGGGGTATCTCGGCGGACAATGAGCAGTTCTTC
CASSMTSGGISADNEQFF
>NA|few|TRBV18|TRBJ1-2
TGTGCCAGCTCGCGGAAAGGGGCCTCTAGGGGCTATGGCTACACCTTC
CASSRKGASRGYGYTF
>NA|NA|TRBV7-9|TRBJ2-7
TGTGCCAGCAGCTTAGACTTCCGGCAACAGTACTTC
CASSLDFRQQYF
>NA|NA|TRBV12-2|TRBJ1-6
TGTGCAAGTCGCTTGGCAGAGGGGACAAGGCATTCACCCCTCCACTTT
CASRLAEGTRHSPLHF
>NA|NA|TRBV28|TRBJ1-1
TGTGCCAGCAGTTTATTTCAGGGTAGGGCTTTCTTT
CASSLFQGRAFF
>NA|NA|TRBV19|TRBJ1-2
TGTGCCAGTGAGGGTATAGGCTATGGCTACACCTTC
CASEGIGYGYTF
>NA|NA|TRBV5-6|TRBJ1-1
TGTGCCAGCAGCTTGGATGCGGGCCGTACTGAAGCTTTCTTT
CASSLDAGRTEAFF
>NA|NA|TRBV18|TRBJ1-1
TGTGCCAGCTCACCGACCGTCCCAACGGGGTCGGAAGCTTTCTTT
CASSPTVPTGSEAFF
>NA|NA|TRBV9|TRBJ2-1
TGTGCCAGCAGCCCCCAGGCCCCCGGTGAGCAGTTCTTC
CASSPQAPGEQFF
>TRBD1|NA|TRBV6-1|TRBJ2-7
TGTGCCAGCAGGTTGACAGGGAGCCACGAGCAGTACTTC
CASRLTGSHEQYF
>NA|NA|TRBV29-1|TRBJ1-1
TGCAGCGTTGTGGTGGGGGTATCCACTGAAGCTTTCTTT
CSVVVGVSTEAFF
>NA|NA|TRBV9|TRBJ1-1
TGTGCCAGCAGCCCCCGACTGAACACTGAAGCTTTCTTT
CASSPRLNTEAFF
>TRBD1|NA|TRBV7-9|TRBJ1-4
TGTGCCAGCAGCCTAGAGTCAATTGTCCCAGGGGGTTACGAAAAACTGTTTTTT
CASSLESIVPGGYEKLFF
>NA|NA|TRBV5-4|TRBJ2-5
TGTGCCAGCAGCCAGCCGTCTCGAGGGGCTGTGGAGACCCAGTACTTC
CASSQPSRGAVETQYF